The clone carrying this T cell receptor (beta chain) showed up just a few times. TCRdb processed the RT-PCR reads anew with MiXCR; each CDR3 protein has one entry. Found here are more than 850,000 distinct CDR3 sequences, roughly 18% of them singletons; the top ten hold roughly 6%. The J segment lost 4 bases and the V segment lost 2 bases, leaving 13 bases of the junction unmatched. Germline V gene data show CDR1 as DFQATT and CDR2 as SNEGSKA (reference sequence). The CDR3 runs to 16 residues. This sample was included in a study of patients and donors after allogeneic stem cell transplantation. This TCR was recovered from a human donor who was either an allogeneic HSCT recipient or a stem cell or donor lymphocyte infusion donor (not recorded which). It is not recorded whose cells these are; they may come from a transplant donor. The source material was blood, either unsorted or a sorted T cell fraction (not recorded which). The chain carries TRBV20-1 and TRBJ2-5; 7 bases are a match to TRBD2. CDR3: CSARPLLGLPLETQYF. In DNA form, the CDR3 reads TGCAGTGCTAGACCCCTATTGGGACTACCGTTAGAGACCCAGTACTTC.